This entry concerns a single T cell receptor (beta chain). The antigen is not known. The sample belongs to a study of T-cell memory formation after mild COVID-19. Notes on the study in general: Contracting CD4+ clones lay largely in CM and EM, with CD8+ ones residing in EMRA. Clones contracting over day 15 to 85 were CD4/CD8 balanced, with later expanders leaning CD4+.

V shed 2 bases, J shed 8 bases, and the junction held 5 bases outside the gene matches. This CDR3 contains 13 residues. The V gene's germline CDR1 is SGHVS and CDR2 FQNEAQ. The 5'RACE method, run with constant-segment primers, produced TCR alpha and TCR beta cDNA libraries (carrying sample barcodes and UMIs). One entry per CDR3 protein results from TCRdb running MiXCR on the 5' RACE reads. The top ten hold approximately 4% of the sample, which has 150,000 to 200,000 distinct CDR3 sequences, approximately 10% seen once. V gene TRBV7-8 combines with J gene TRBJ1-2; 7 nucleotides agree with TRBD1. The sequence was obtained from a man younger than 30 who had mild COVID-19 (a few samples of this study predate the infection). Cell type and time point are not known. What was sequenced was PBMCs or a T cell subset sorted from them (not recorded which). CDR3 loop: CASSLRQGGGYTF. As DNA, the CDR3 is TGTGCCAGCAGCTTAAGACAGGGTGGCGGCTACACCTTC. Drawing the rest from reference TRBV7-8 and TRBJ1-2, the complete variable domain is GAGVSQSPRYKVAKRGQDVALRCDPISGHVSLFWYQQALGQGPEFLTYFQNEAQLDKSGLPSDRFFAERPEGSVSTLKIQRTQQEDSAVYLCASSLRQGGGYTFGSGTRLTVV.